Following are 32 T cell receptor beta chains from one sample sequenced in a study of shared clonotypes between healthy human individuals. Naive CD8 cells, CD45RO-negative and positively selected for CCR7, excluded terminally differentiated effector memory CD45RA+ cells. Profiling relied on immunoSEQ multiplex PCR, and the TCRdb table lists in-frame clones only, not all of them. The table includes roughly 890,000 clones, almost 95% detected once. Material for sequencing was naive CD8+ T cells sorted from blood. Receptor source: a man aged 30 to 45 in good health.

The chain combines TRBV7-9 with TRBJ2-7; unclear D gene. The CDR3 spans 14 residues. Germline lookup yields CDR1 SEHNR and CDR2 FQNEAQ (reference sequence). Trimming stripped 4 bases from V and 2 bases from J, with 12 bases between. The DNA for the CDR3 is TGTGCCAGCAGCTCTTCGGAACCGACCTACGAGCAGTACTTC. As protein: CASSSSEPTYEQYF.

J is TRBJ2-1 and V is TRBV9; tentative D call: TRBD2 (7 bases). The length of the CDR3 is 16 residues. V gave up 4 bases and J gave up 9 bases, with 23 bases separating them. Looked up from germline, CDR1 is SGDLS and CDR2 is YYNGEE. The DNA for the CDR3 is TGTGCCAGCAGCTCAGAGGGGGAGATACTAGCGTCTGAGCAGTTCTTC. As protein: CASSSEGEILASEQFF. The variable domain in full, with the rest retrieved from reference TRBV9 and TRBJ2-1, is DSGVTQTPKHLITATGQRVTLRCSPRSGDLSVYWYQQSLDQGLQFLIQYYNGEERAKGNILERFSAQQFPDLHSELNLSSLELGDSALYFCASSSEGEILASEQFFGPGTRLTVL.

The V gene is TRBV29-1, the J gene TRBJ2-7; D possibly uses TRBD1 or TRBD2 (7 bases each). Germline V gene lookup returns CDR1 SQVTM and CDR2 ANQGSEA. This CDR3 spans 13 amino acids. Trimming took off 7 bases at V and 2 bases at J, with 15 bases between the two ends. The CDR3 is CSAGGDRAYEQYF. As DNA, the CDR3 is TGCAGCGCAGGGGGGGACCGAGCCTACGAGCAGTACTTC.

This chain joins TRBV7-9 and TRBJ2-5, with 8 bases fitting TRBD1. The CDR3 contains 14 residues. V was clipped by 5 bases and J by 2 bases; unmatched bases: 4. The germline V gene encodes CDR1 SEHNR and CDR2 FQNEAQ (reference sequence). The CDR3 DNA is TGTGCCAGCAGCATGGACAGGGAGCAAGAGACCCAGTACTTC. This translates into CASSMDREQETQYF. Using reference TRBV7-9 and TRBJ2-5 for the parts outside the CDR3, the full variable domain is DTGVSQNPRHKITKRGQNVTFRCDPISEHNRLYWYRQTLGQGPEFLTYFQNEAQLEKSRLLSDRFSAERPKGSFSTLEIQRTEQGDSAMYLCASSMDREQETQYFGPGTRLLVL.

The gene calls are TRBV29-1 and TRBJ2-7; TRBD2 agrees at 9 bases. The ends lost 6 bases at V and 2 bases at J; junction bases unmatched: 5. Germline CDR1 SQVTM, CDR2 ANQGSEA. The CDR3 spans 13 residues. As DNA, the CDR3 is TGCAGCGTCGGGACTAGCTCCCCCTACGAGCAGTACTTC. It codes for CSVGTSSPYEQYF.

The V gene is TRBV28, the J gene TRBJ1-2, with unresolved D. This CDR3 has 13 residues. V lost 5 bases to trimming and J lost 4 bases, with 11 bases between them. Germline assignment: CDR1 MDHEN and CDR2 SYDVKM. CDR3 DNA: TGTGCCAGCAGTCTTATGGACCGCTATGGCTACACCTTC. This sequence encodes CASSLMDRYGYTF.

V is TRBV10-1 and J is TRBJ2-2; maybe TRBD1 (6 bases). Trimming shortened V by 6 bases and J by 4 bases, and 12 bases separated the two germline ends. CDR3 length equals 14 residues. Germline lookup yields CDR1 WNHNN and CDR2 SYGVQD (reference sequence). CDR3 sequence reads: CASSPTGTTGELFF. In nucleotides, the CDR3 is TGCGCCAGCAGCCCTACAGGGACCACCGGGGAGCTGTTTTTT.

The rearrangement links TRBV9 to TRBJ2-3; D uncertain. From germline, CDR1 is SGDLS and CDR2 YYNGEE. The CDR3 has 13 amino acids. Trimming left V 3 bases short and J 1 base short, with 6 bases between. As DNA, the CDR3 is TGTGCCAGCAGCGCACCCCGCACAGATACGCAGTATTTT. Amino acid sequence: CASSAPRTDTQYF. Full variable domain (outside the CDR3, taken from reference TRBV9 and TRBJ2-3): DSGVTQTPKHLITATGQRVTLRCSPRSGDLSVYWYQQSLDQGLQFLIQYYNGEERAKGNILERFSAQQFPDLHSELNLSSLELGDSALYFCASSAPRTDTQYFGPGTRLTVL.

J is TRBJ2-6 and V is TRBV7-9; D gene unclear. Germline lookup yields CDR1 SEHNR and CDR2 FQNEAQ (reference sequence). This CDR3 has 15 amino acids. V was clipped by 3 bases and J by 2 bases, with 8 bases between them. The CDR3 DNA reads as TGTGCCAGCAGCTTGGTCCCTGCTGGGGCCAACGTCCTGACTTTC. This sequence encodes CASSLVPAGANVLTF.

V and J are TRBV2 and TRBJ2-1; TRBD2 agrees at 10 bases. CDR3 size: 16 residues. Trimming at V came to 8 bases and at J to 8 bases, leaving 15 bases not matched to a gene. Germline V gene data show CDR1 as SNHLY and CDR2 as FYNNEI. The CDR3 loop reads CASLDAPGLARDEQFF. In DNA form, the CDR3 reads TGTGCCAGCCTCGACGCGCCGGGACTAGCGCGGGATGAGCAGTTCTTC.

The chain uses TRBV7-9 and TRBJ1-1; maybe TRBD1 (5 bases). V lost 5 bases and J 2 bases, leaving 18 bases between the germline ends. The CDR3 extends over 16 amino acids. Germline lookup yields CDR1 SEHNR and CDR2 FQNEAQ (reference sequence). CDR3 sequence: CASSPLLGAVNTEAFF. The CDR3 coding sequence is TGTGCCAGCAGCCCCTTGTTAGGGGCGGTAAACACTGAAGCTTTCTTT.

The rearrangement joins TRBV27 to TRBJ2-1; 7 bases match TRBD2. The V gene end was trimmed by 3 bases and the J gene end by 4 bases; junction bases not matched to a gene: 6. This CDR3 has 15 amino acids. The V gene's germline CDR1 is MNHEY and CDR2 SMNVEV (reference sequence). The CDR3 DNA follows: TGTGCCAGCAGTTTCTGGGACGGGGGGTACAATGAGCAGTTCTTC. This translates into CASSFWDGGYNEQFF.

This chain links TRBV4-1 with TRBJ2-2, with 14 bases lining up with TRBD2. V gave up 1 base and J gave up 5 bases; unmatched junction bases: 6. Per the germline V gene, CDR1 is MGHRA and CDR2 is YSYEKL. The CDR3 extends over 18 amino acids. This CDR3 reads CASSQVTSGRGDTGELFF. The CDR3 DNA follows: TGCGCCAGCAGCCAAGTGACTAGCGGGAGGGGGGATACCGGGGAGCTGTTTTTT.

The genes are TRBV6-6 and TRBJ1-1; the D is unclear. Germline V gene lookup returns CDR1 MNHNY and CDR2 SVGAGI (reference sequence). The CDR3 spans 13 residues. With 6 bases removed from V and 3 bases from J, the gap between germline ends came to 11 bases. CDR3 DNA sequence: TGTGCCAGCAGCTACGGGATATACACTGAAGCTTTCTTT. Its protein product is CASSYGIYTEAFF.

The chain uses TRBV15 and TRBJ2-7; 7 bases are shared with TRBD2. Germline CDR1 and CDR2: LNHNV and YYDKDF (reference sequence). The trim removed 6 bases at V and 2 bases at J, leaving 4 bases unmatched. The CDR3 is 13 amino acids. In DNA, the CDR3 is TGTGCCACCAGTGCGGGGGAGGCCTACGAGCAGTACTTC. It codes for CATSAGEAYEQYF.

This rearrangement joins TRBV27 to TRBJ2-7; no clear D. CDR3 length: 14 amino acids. The V end was cut by 0 bases, the J end by 6 bases, with 12 bases between. From germline, CDR1 is MNHEY and CDR2 SMNVEV (reference sequence). For the CDR3, the DNA is TGTGCCAGCAGTTTATCTTCCCGTCACCGCGAGCAGTACTTC. This translates into CASSLSSRHREQYF.

The chain carries TRBV5-1 and TRBJ2-1; 12 bases align to TRBD2. CDR3 length: 18 residues. Trimming removed 3 bases from V and 8 bases from J; junction bases left unmatched: 15. Germline V gene sequence: CDR1 SGHRS, CDR2 YFSETQ. The CDR3 nucleotides are TGCGCCAGCAGCTCCCGCGGGTGGACTAGCGGGAAAGGAGATGAGCAGTTCTTC. Residues: CASSSRGWTSGKGDEQFF.

This chain uses TRBV4-1 with TRBJ1-1; tentative D call: TRBD1 (5 bases). CDR3 length: 15 residues. Germline V gene lookup returns CDR1 MGHRA and CDR2 YSYEKL. V was cut by 4 bases and J by 0 bases, with 12 bases left in between. The CDR3 protein is CASSLRGGLNTEAFF. In DNA, the CDR3 is TGCGCCAGCAGCCTACGGGGGGGACTGAACACTGAAGCTTTCTTT.

The V gene is TRBV7-3, the J gene TRBJ2-1, with TRBD2 matching over 12 bases. This CDR3 is 16 amino acids long. Looked up from germline, CDR1 is SGHTA and CDR2 is FQGTGA. V lost 4 bases to trimming and J lost 7 bases; unmatched junction nucleotides: 8. The CDR3 DNA is TGTGCCAGCAGCTCACTAGCGGGAGGCGGCTGGAATGAGCAGTTCTTC. It encodes CASSSLAGGGWNEQFF.

CDR3 bases: TGTGCCAGCAGCCTGGAGGTCGCCTACGAGCAGTACTTC. This sequence encodes CASSLEVAYEQYF. The J gene is TRBJ2-7, the V gene TRBV5-5; the D gene is possibly TRBD2 (5 bases). Germline V CDR1 and CDR2: SGHKS, YYEKEE (reference sequence). V lost 4 bases, J lost 2 bases, and 10 bases lay in between. This CDR3 has 13 amino acids.

The chain joins TRBV27 to TRBJ1-2, with 7 positions matching TRBD1. The CDR3 extends over 16 amino acids. Germline V CDR1 and CDR2: MNHEY, SMNVEV (reference sequence). J gave up 3 bases and V 7 bases, and 14 bases lay outside the gene matches. DNA of the CDR3: TGTGCCAGCACCACCGTGGGACAGCCAAAATACTATGGCTACACCTTC. It encodes CASTTVGQPKYYGYTF.

This chain uses TRBV19 with TRBJ2-7, with unresolved D. The V and J ends lost 3 bases and 3 bases respectively, with 6 bases between them. This CDR3 contains 12 residues. Germline loops: CDR1 LNHDA, CDR2 SQIVND (reference sequence). The CDR3 is CASSMAGYEQYF. The CDR3 bases are TGTGCCAGTAGTATGGCTGGCTACGAGCAGTACTTC.

The V call is TRBV27, the J call TRBJ2-5; possible D gene TRBD1, 6 bases. Germline CDR1 is MNHEY and CDR2 is SMNVEV (reference sequence). V was pared by 0 bases and J by 3 bases, with 17 bases between. The CDR3 runs 17 residues. In DNA, the CDR3 is TGTGCCAGCAGTTTATCGGGGTGGACAGCACAAAAAGAGACCCAGTACTTC. Translating gives CASSLSGWTAQKETQYF.

The rearrangement uses TRBV27 and TRBJ2-4; D call uncertain. This CDR3 has 16 amino acids. V lost 5 bases, J lost 0 bases, and 14 bases lay in between. In germline, CDR1 is MNHEY, CDR2 SMNVEV (reference sequence). The chain's CDR3 is CASSPSGPGAKNIQYF. The CDR3 DNA is TGTGCCAGCAGTCCATCGGGCCCCGGAGCCAAAAACATTCAGTACTTC.

The V call is TRBV6-1, the J call TRBJ2-7; D gene ambiguous. Germline V CDR1 and CDR2: MNHNS, SASEGT. V lost 2 bases and J lost 0, with 17 bases in between. The CDR3 is 17 residues long. The CDR3 spells CASSEIGPLRSSYEQYF. CDR3 DNA sequence: TGTGCCAGCAGTGAAATTGGGCCTCTAAGGAGCTCCTACGAGCAGTACTTC.

The V call is TRBV28, the J call TRBJ2-7; 10 bases align to TRBD2. The germline gives CDR1 MDHEN, CDR2 SYDVKM. The ends lost 5 bases at V and 3 bases at J; junction bases unmatched: 4. The CDR3 is 14 residues long. The CDR3 DNA reads TGTGCCAGCAGTCGGCGGACTAGCGGCTACGAGCAGTACTTC. Its translation: CASSRRTSGYEQYF.

This chain uses TRBV28 with TRBJ2-1; 14 bases match TRBD2. The CDR3 runs to 22 residues. The germline gives CDR1 MDHEN, CDR2 SYDVKM. The V and J ends lost 6 bases and 8 bases, in that order; junction bases with no gene match: 27. CDR3 protein: CASSLLPKPGLAGEGARDEQFF. The CDR3 DNA sequence: TGTGCCAGCAGCCTTCTCCCCAAACCGGGACTAGCGGGAGAGGGGGCCCGGGATGAGCAGTTCTTC.

This clone has more than one count but fewer than ten. The gene calls are TRBV25-1 and TRBJ1-1; TRBD1 matches 11 bases. The CDR3 length is 17 residues. Germline V gene lookup returns CDR1 MGHDK and CDR2 SYGVNS. J was trimmed by 7 bases and V by 3 bases; bases with no gene match: 13. CDR3 region: CASSDPKAGTGGIEAFF. CDR3 nucleotide sequence: TGTGCCAGCAGTGACCCCAAGGCCGGGACAGGGGGAATTGAAGCTTTCTTT.

The chain couples TRBV7-8 to TRBJ2-7; 7 nucleotides match TRBD2. The V gene's germline CDR1 is SGHVS and CDR2 FQNEAQ. The CDR3 totals 19 residues. J lost 0 bases, V lost 2 bases, and 16 bases had no gene match. DNA of the CDR3: TGTGCCAGCAGCTTACGCGGCGGGCAGGGCGGGGGAAGCTCCTACGAGCAGTACTTC. Translation: CASSLRGGQGGGSSYEQYF.

This rearrangement joins TRBV4-3 to TRBJ2-1, with D uncertain. This CDR3 contains 15 residues. Per germline, CDR1 LGHNA and CDR2 YSLEER. The V and J ends lost 1 base and 8 bases respectively, with 15 bases between them. The CDR3 loop is CASSQASRAPDEQFF. CDR3 nucleotide sequence: TGCGCCAGCAGCCAAGCGTCTAGAGCCCCGGATGAGCAGTTCTTC.

This chain joins TRBV29-1 and TRBJ1-1; 8 bases are shared with TRBD1. This CDR3 is built from 14 residues. In germline, CDR1 is SQVTM, CDR2 ANQGSEA. The ends lost 1 base at V and 6 bases at J; junction bases unmatched: 7. In DNA form, the CDR3 reads TGCAGCGTTGAAGGGACAGGGCCGTTCGCTGAAGCTTTCTTT. Residues: CSVEGTGPFAEAFF.

This clone was detected only once. This chain links TRBV18 with TRBJ2-6, with D perhaps TRBD1 or TRBD2 (5 bases each). This CDR3 contains 17 residues. V lost 4 bases and J 1 base, leaving 14 bases between the germline ends. Germline V gene sequence: CDR1 KGHSH, CDR2 LQKENI. As DNA, the CDR3 is TGTGCCAGCTCACAACACCGAGGGACGTCTGGGGCCAACGTCCTGACTTTC. Translating gives CASSQHRGTSGANVLTF. Drawing the rest from reference TRBV18 and TRBJ2-6, the complete variable domain is NAGVMQNPRHLVRRRGQEARLRCSPMKGHSHVYWYRQLPEEGLKFMVYLQKENIIDESGMPKERFSAEFPKEGPSILRIQQVVRGDSAAYFCASSQHRGTSGANVLTFGAGSRLTVL.